This T cell receptor beta chain came from a study of a mutant IDH1 vaccine in newly diagnosed glioma. Study-level background: Either 4-6 weeks after radiotherapy alone or alongside temozolomide, vaccination was begun. Study results and caveats: Vaccine-induced immune responses occurred in approximately 93% of patients.

This CDR3 comprises 14 residues. The germline V and J ends were trimmed by 1 base and 3 bases, with 10 bases remaining between them. Looked up from germline, CDR1 is LGHNA and CDR2 is YSLEER. About this clone itself: The target antigen is unknown.

The time point denotes: week 23, last vaccination. The vaccine gave 300 ug of a 20-mer mutant IDH1 peptide subcutaneously per dose. TCRdb's table, derived via immunoSEQ multiplex PCR, lists solely in-frame clones and lacks some. The table has about 53,000 clones, about 81% seen once. The rearrangement joins TRBV4-3 to TRBJ2-7; D is possibly TRBD1 (5 bases). The source was PBMCs, collected from a glioma patient whose treatment included an IDH1 peptide vaccine. The TCR originated in a woman aged 40 to 50 with glioma. Some clones in this sample may be carry-over from other donors' samples. This chain's CDR3 is CASSQARGHYEQYF. Here the CDR3 DNA reads TGCGCCAGCAGCCAAGCTAGGGGCCACTACGAGCAGTACTTC.